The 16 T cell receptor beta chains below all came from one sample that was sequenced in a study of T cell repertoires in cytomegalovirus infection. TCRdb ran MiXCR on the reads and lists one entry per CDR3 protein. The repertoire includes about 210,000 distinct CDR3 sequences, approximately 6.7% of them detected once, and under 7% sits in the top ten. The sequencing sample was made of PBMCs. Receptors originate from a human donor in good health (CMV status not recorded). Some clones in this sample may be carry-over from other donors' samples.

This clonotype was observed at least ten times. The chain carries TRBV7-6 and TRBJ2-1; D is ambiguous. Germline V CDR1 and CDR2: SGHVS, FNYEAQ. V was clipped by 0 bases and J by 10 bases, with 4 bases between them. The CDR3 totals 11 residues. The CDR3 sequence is CASSLALEQFF. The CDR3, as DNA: TGTGCCAGCAGCTTAGCGCTGGAGCAGTTCTTC.

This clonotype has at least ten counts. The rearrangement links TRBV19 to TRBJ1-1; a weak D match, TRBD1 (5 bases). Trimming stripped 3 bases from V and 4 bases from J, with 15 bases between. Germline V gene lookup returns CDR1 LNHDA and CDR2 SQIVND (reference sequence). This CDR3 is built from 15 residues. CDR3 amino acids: CASSINIMGGTEAFF. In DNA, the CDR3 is TGTGCCAGTAGTATTAATATTATGGGGGGCACTGAAGCTTTCTTT. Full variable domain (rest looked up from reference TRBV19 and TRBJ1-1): DGGITQSPKYLFRKEGQNVTLSCEQNLNHDAMYWYRQDPGQGLRLIYYSQIVNDFQKGDIAEGYSVSREKKESFPLTVTSAQKNPTAFYLCASSINIMGGTEAFFGQGTRLTVV.

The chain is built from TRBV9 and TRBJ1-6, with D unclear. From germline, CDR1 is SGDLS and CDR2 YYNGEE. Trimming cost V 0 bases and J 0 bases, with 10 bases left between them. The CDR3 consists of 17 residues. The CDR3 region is CASSVDTAISYNSPLHF. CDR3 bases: TGTGCCAGCAGCGTAGACACAGCAATCTCCTATAATTCACCCCTCCACTTT.

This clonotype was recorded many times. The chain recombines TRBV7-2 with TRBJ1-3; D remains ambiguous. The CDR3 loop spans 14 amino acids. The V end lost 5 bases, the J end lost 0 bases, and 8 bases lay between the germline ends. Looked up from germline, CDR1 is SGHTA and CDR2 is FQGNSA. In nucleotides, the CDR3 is TGTGCCAGCAGCCCTAAGAGCTCTGGAAACACCATATATTTT. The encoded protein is CASSPKSSGNTIYF.

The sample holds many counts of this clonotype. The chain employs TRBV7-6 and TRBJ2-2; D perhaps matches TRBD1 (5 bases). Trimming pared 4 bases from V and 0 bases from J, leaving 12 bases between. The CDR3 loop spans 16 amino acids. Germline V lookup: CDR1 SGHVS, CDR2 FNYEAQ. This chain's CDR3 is CASSSDSRANTGELFF. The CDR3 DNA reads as TGTGCCAGCAGCTCCGACAGCCGCGCGAACACCGGGGAGCTGTTTTTT. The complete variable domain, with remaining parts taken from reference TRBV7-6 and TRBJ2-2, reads GAGVSQSPRYKVTKRGQDVALRCDPISGHVSLYWYRQALGQGPEFLTYFNYEAQQDKSGLPNDRFSAERPEGSISTLTIQRTEQRDSAMYRCASSSDSRANTGELFFGEGSRLTVL.

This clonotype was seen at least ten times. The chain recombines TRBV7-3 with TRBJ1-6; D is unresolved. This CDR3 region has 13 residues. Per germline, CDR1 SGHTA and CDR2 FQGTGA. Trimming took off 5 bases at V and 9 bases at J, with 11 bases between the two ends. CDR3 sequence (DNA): TGTGCCAGCAGCCGTTTCGGGAGTTCACCCCTCCACTTT. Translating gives CASSRFGSSPLHF.

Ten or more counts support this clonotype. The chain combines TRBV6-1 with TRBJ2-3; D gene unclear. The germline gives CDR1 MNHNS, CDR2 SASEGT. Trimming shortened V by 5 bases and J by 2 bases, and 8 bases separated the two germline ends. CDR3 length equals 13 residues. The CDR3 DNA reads TGTGCCAGCAGTTCGATCCCCACAGATACGCAGTATTTT. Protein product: CASSSIPTDTQYF.

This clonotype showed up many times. For the CDR3, the DNA is TGCGCCAGCAGCTCGACAGGGCAAAACACTGAAGCTTTCTTT. Amino acid sequence: CASSSTGQNTEAFF. The chain carries TRBV5-1 and TRBJ1-1; 7 bases line up with TRBD1. This CDR3 has 14 residues. Germline V gives CDR1 SGHRS, CDR2 YFSETQ. Trimming removed 3 bases from V and 2 bases from J; junction bases left unmatched: 4.

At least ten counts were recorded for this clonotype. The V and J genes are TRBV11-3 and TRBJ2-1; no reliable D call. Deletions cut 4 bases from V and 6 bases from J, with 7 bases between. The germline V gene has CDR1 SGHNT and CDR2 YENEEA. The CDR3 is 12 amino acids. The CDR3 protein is CASSYLGNEQFF. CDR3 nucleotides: TGTGCCAGCAGCTATTTAGGCAATGAGCAGTTCTTC.

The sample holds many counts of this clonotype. CDR3 residues: CSVDERQSSGANVLTF. CDR3 coding DNA: TGCAGCGTTGATGAACGACAGTCCTCTGGGGCCAACGTCCTGACTTTC. The chain recombines TRBV29-1 with TRBJ2-6; a possible D gene is TRBD1 (5 bases). This CDR3 comprises 16 residues. Germline V gene lookup returns CDR1 SQVTM and CDR2 ANQGSEA. V was shortened by 3 bases and J by 0 bases, with 12 bases between the two germline ends.

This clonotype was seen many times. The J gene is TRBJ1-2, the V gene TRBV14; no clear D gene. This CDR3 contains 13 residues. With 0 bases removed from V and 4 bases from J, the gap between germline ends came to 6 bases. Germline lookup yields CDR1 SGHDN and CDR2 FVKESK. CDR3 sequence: CASSQDVTYGYTF. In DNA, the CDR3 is TGTGCCAGCAGCCAAGATGTGACCTATGGCTACACCTTC.

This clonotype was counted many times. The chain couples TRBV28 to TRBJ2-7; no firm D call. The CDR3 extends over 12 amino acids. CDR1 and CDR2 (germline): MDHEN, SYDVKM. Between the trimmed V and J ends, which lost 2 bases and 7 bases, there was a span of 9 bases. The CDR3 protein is CASSLAYREQYF. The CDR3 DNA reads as TGTGCCAGCAGTTTAGCGTACAGAGAGCAGTACTTC.

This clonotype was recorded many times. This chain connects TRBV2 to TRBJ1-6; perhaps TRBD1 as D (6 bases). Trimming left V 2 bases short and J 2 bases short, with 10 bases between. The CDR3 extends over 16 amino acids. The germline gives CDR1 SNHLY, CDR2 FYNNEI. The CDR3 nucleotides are TGTGCCAGCAGTGAAACAGGGCCCACCTATAATTCACCCCTCCACTTT. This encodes CASSETGPTYNSPLHF.

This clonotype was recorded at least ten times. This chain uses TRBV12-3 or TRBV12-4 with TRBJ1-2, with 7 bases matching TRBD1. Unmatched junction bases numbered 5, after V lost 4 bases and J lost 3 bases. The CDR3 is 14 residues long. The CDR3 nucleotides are TGTGCCAGCAGTTCTCGACAGGGCTACTATGGCTACACCTTC. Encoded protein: CASSSRQGYYGYTF.

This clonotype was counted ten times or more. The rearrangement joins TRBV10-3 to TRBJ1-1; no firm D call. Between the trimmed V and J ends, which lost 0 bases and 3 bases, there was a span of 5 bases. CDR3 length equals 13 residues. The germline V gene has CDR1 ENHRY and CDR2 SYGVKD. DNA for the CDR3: TGTGCCATCAGTGAGTCCGAGGACACTGAAGCTTTCTTT. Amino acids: CAISESEDTEAFF.

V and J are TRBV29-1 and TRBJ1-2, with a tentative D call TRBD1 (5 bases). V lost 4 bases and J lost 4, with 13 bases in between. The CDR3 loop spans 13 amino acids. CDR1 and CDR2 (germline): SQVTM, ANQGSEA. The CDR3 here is CSVAQATIYGYTF. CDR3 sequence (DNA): TGCAGCGTTGCACAGGCGACGATCTATGGCTACACCTTC. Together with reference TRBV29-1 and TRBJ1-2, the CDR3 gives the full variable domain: SAVISQKPSRDICQRGTSLTIQCQVDSQVTMMFWYRQQPGQSLTLIATANQGSEATYESGFVIDKFPISRPNLTFSTLTVSNMSPEDSSIYLCSVAQATIYGYTFGSGTRLTVV.